The 8 T cell receptor beta chains below all came from one sample that was sequenced in a study of T cell responses to AZD1222 COVID-19 vaccine. The data were produced by immunoSEQ multiplex PCR, yet TCRdb's version contains in-frame clones alone and is incomplete. The sample has 140,000 to 150,000 clones; approximately 90% are singletons. The sequencing here drew on peripheral blood, taken 28 days after the second AZD1222 dose. These receptors were taken from an adult who received the AZD1222 COVID-19 vaccine.

This chain connects TRBV29-1 to TRBJ1-5, with TRBD1 matching over 8 bases. J lost 3 bases, V lost 6 bases, and 4 bases had no gene match. There are 13 residues in the CDR3. CDR1 is SQVTM and CDR2 is ANQGSEA in the germline V gene. CDR3 coding DNA: TGCAGCGTAACAGGGGGAGTCAATCAGCCCCAGCATTTT. It is translated as CSVTGGVNQPQHF.

DNA of the CDR3: TGTGCCAGCAGCCAGCGCGGGACAGGGGATGGATCTGGCTACACCTTC. Its translation is CASSQRGTGDGSGYTF. The J gene is TRBJ1-2, the V gene TRBV3-1 (or the pseudogene TRBV3-2); 10 bases align to TRBD1. The CDR3 length is 16 residues. With V trimmed by 3 bases and J by 7 bases, 11 bases remained unmatched. Germline V gene data show CDR1 as LGHDT and CDR2 as YNNKEL (reference sequence).

V and J are TRBV10-1 and TRBJ2-1, with D unresolved. Germline CDR1 reads WNHNN; CDR2 reads SYGVQD (reference sequence). V gave up 0 bases and J gave up 1 base, with 7 bases separating them. This CDR3 is built from 15 residues. CDR3 nucleotide sequence: TGCGCCAGCAGTGAGTCGAGGTATTCCTACAATGAGCAGTTCTTC. Translation gives CASSESRYSYNEQFF.

The chain uses TRBV6-1 and TRBJ1-5; D gene uncertain. CDR1 is MNHNS, CDR2 SASEGT, per germline. This CDR3 has 15 residues. V lost 3 bases and J lost 0, with 9 bases in between. The CDR3 coding sequence is TGTGCCAGCAGTGACGGCGAGACTAGCAATCAGCCCCAGCATTTT. As protein: CASSDGETSNQPQHF.

This rearrangement joins TRBV21-1 to TRBJ1-1. TRBV21-1 is reported as a pseudogene. The CDR3 covers 12 residues. This CDR3 reads CASSKVCAEAFF. The CDR3 nucleotides read TGTGCCAGCAGCAAAGTTTGCGCGGAAGCTTTCTTT.

This sequence joins TRBV7-2 and TRBJ1-5; 7 bases are a match to TRBD1. Germline assignment: CDR1 SGHTA and CDR2 FQGNSA. V shed 5 bases and J 4 bases; nucleotides not matched to a gene: 8. The CDR3 is 15 residues long. The CDR3 loop is CASSAMGQINQPQHF. The CDR3 coding sequence is TGTGCCAGCAGCGCTATGGGACAGATAAATCAGCCCCAGCATTTT.

This rearrangement joins TRBV27 to TRBJ1-5, with no clear D. The V end was cut by 4 bases, the J end by 2 bases, with 9 bases between. Germline V gene sequence: CDR1 MNHEY, CDR2 SMNVEV (reference sequence). There are 14 residues in the CDR3. The CDR3 protein is CASSWSGRNQPQHF. CDR3 in DNA: TGTGCCAGCAGTTGGAGCGGACGCAATCAGCCCCAGCATTTT.

This clone was recorded a few times. The chain joins TRBV29-1 to TRBJ1-6; the match to TRBD1 covers 8 bases. This CDR3 has 13 residues. Germline CDR1 is SQVTM and CDR2 is ANQGSEA. V lost 7 bases to trimming and J lost 8 bases; unmatched junction nucleotides: 7. The CDR3 reads CSARQGFDSPLHF. DNA for the CDR3: TGCAGCGCTAGACAGGGGTTTGATTCACCCCTCCACTTT.